This T cell receptor beta chain originates from a study of blood T cell repertoires in COVID-19. Germline-derived CDR1 and CDR2 are LNHDA and SQIVND (reference sequence). The CDR3 is 14 amino acids. Trimming took 4 bases from V and 0 from J, leaving 10 bases between them. Per the original methods: By means of reference gene primer amplification, nucleated cell counts were estimated. Measured with immunoSEQ multiplex PCR; TCRdb has only the in-frame clones, and not every one. V and J calls plus clone size are reproduced from that table; the DNA served to infer D and trimming. Found here are under 200,000 clones, 70% to 90% of them singletons; the top ten hold roughly 21%.

This receptor was obtained from a man in his 60s with active or convalescent COVID-19. Input material: peripheral blood. The chain joins TRBV19 to TRBJ2-7, with D uncertain. In DNA, the CDR3 is TGTGCCAGTAGTACCCGCGTTACCTCCTACGAGCAGTACTTC. Its translation: CASSTRVTSYEQYF.